The clone carrying this TCR delta chain was counted many times. Antigen unknown. The same CDR3 is also encoded by other DNA sequences in this sample. Sequencing covered both gamma and delta TCR chains per sample. TCRdb re-called the multiplex PCR reads using CATT. The sample consists of 45,000 to 60,000 delta-chain clones, around 2% of them appearing once. Vgamma9/Vdelta2+ and Vdelta2-negative gammadelta T cells were flow-sorted from PBMC for bulk sequencing. From germline, CDR1 is TSWWSYY and CDR2 QGS. Unmatched junction bases numbered 36, after V lost 2 bases and J lost 0 bases. The CDR3 is made up of 28 amino acids. This entry is derived from a study of γδ T cells in repeated Plasmodium falciparum infection. For the study at large: Donors had four controlled P. falciparum NF54 infections over roughly 640 days. Each infection was followed by sampling at 21 days, plus baseline and some pre-infection draws.

Findings of the study overall: Donors in Mali lived in a small rural village, largely one ethnic group.

This rearrangement joins TRDV1 to TRDJ1; 13 bases fit TRDD3. The sequenced sample was gamma-delta T cells from blood. The sequence was obtained from a pool of human donors (malaria-infected and uninfected, not separated). CDR3 residues: CALGEWRLRSIVEDTYWGIRSYTDKLIF. CDR3 nucleotide sequence: TGTGCTCTTGGGGAATGGCGCCTACGAAGTATTGTAGAGGATACTTACTGGGGGATACGGTCGTACACCGATAAACTCATCTTT.